This T cell receptor (beta chain) was sequenced in a study of T cell changes during pregnancy in multiple sclerosis. Repertoires were generated with immunoSEQ multiplex PCR, while TCRdb's copy carries only in-frame clones and drops some. This sample has 52,000 or so clones; 85% to 90% occur once, and the top ten carry around 0.57%. The length of the CDR3 is 15 residues. Germline V gene data show CDR1 as SGHRS and CDR2 as YFSETQ. The V gene end was trimmed by 3 bases and the J gene end by 7 bases; junction bases not matched to a gene: 6. Sequenced here: CD4+ T cells from peripheral blood mononuclear cells, sampled in the first trimester of pregnancy. The genes are TRBV5-1 and TRBJ2-2, with TRBD1 matching 10 bases. The source is a female donor with multiple sclerosis, enrolled in a pregnancy study. The CDR3 sequence is CASSSGQGMVGELFF. The DNA of the CDR3 is TGCGCCAGCAGCTCGGGACAGGGGATGGTCGGGGAGCTGTTTTTT.